The 32 T cell receptor beta chains reported below all come from one sample, sequenced in a study of PD-1 blockade in classical Hodgkin lymphoma. Noted time point: cycle 4 day 1 (C4D1), after about 6 weeks of nivolumab. Brentuximab vedotin exposure varied among the patients, all of whom had relapsed after autologous stem cell transplantation. Sequencing was performed with immunoSEQ multiplex PCR; in TCRdb, only in-frame clones are kept and a portion is missing. The sample consists of some 52,000 clones, around nine tenths of them appearing once. Sequenced here: peripheral blood mononuclear cells (PBMCs), sampled before the fourth cycle of nivolumab. These receptors were taken from a human donor with classical Hodgkin lymphoma.

The V call is TRBV13, the J call TRBJ2-5, with TRBD2 matching over 7 bases. This CDR3 region has 13 residues. Losses at the gene ends were 3 bases for V and 9 bases for J; bases not matched to a gene: 7. Germline V gene data show CDR1 as PRHDT and CDR2 as FYEKMQ (reference sequence). This CDR3 reads CASSFERDQAQYF. The CDR3 region has the DNA TGTGCCAGCAGCTTTGAGCGGGACCAGGCCCAGTACTTC.

The chain uses TRBV5-8 and TRBJ2-7; D is ambiguous. V lost 4 bases, J lost 3 bases, and 5 bases lay in between. The germline V gene encodes CDR1 SGHTS and CDR2 YDEGEE. CDR3 size: 11 residues. The CDR3 spells CASSPIYEQYF. The CDR3 bases are TGTGCCAGCAGCCCAATCTACGAGCAGTACTTC.

This clone was recorded once. The V and J genes are TRBV28 and TRBJ1-4; D gene ambiguous. CDR3 length equals 14 residues. Germline-derived CDR1 and CDR2 are MDHEN and SYDVKM. Trimming took 1 base from V and 3 from J, leaving 6 bases between them. DNA for the CDR3: TGTGCCAGCAGTTTATACTTACCTAATGAAAAACTGTTTTTT. Its translation is CASSLYLPNEKLFF.

The chain carries TRBV10-1 and TRBJ2-6; D is possibly TRBD2 (6 bases). CDR3 length: 17 amino acids. The germline V gene has CDR1 WNHNN and CDR2 SYGVQD (reference sequence). V lost 0 bases and J lost 4, with 13 bases in between. The CDR3 region has the DNA TGCGCCAGCAGTGAGTCCGGGAGACGAGAGGGGGCCAACGTCCTGACTTTC. This codes for CASSESGRREGANVLTF.

The rearrangement joins TRBV6-1 to TRBJ2-7, with 7 bases identical to TRBD2. Trimming removed 2 bases from V and 7 bases from J; junction bases left unmatched: 11. The CDR3 is 15 amino acids. Germline assignment: CDR1 MNHNS and CDR2 SASEGT. CDR3 DNA sequence: TGTGCCAGCAGTGAAACTAGCGCCCCACCTCCTGAGCAGTACTTC. Protein product: CASSETSAPPPEQYF.

The V call is TRBV5-1, the J call TRBJ2-7; TRBD2 matches 7 bases. The CDR3 is 16 amino acids. V trimming: 0 bases; J trimming: 1 base; junction bases outside the gene matches: 7. The germline V gene has CDR1 SGHRS and CDR2 YFSETQ. CDR3 nucleotide sequence: TGCGCCAGCAGCTTGGGGGGTAGCGGGTTGTCCTACGAGCAGTACTTC. Protein: CASSLGGSGLSYEQYF.

The table lists this clone with a count of one. The chain employs TRBV6-1 and TRBJ2-1; 8 positions match TRBD1. This CDR3 comprises 15 residues. Trimming cost V 5 bases and J 2 bases; bases outside gene matches: 5. Germline loops: CDR1 MNHNS, CDR2 SASEGT. CDR3 loop: CASSLGQGTYNEQFF. Written as DNA, the CDR3 is TGTGCCAGCAGTCTAGGACAGGGAACCTACAATGAGCAGTTCTTC.

The chain couples TRBV10-3 to TRBJ2-7, with D possibly being TRBD1 (6 bases). CDR1 and CDR2 (germline): ENHRY, SYGVKD. V was pared by 6 bases and J by 0 bases, with 18 bases between. The CDR3 loop spans 16 amino acids. As DNA, the CDR3 is TGTGCCATCAGCCAGGGGTGGGGTGTCAGCTCCTACGAGCAGTACTTC. Translated: CAISQGWGVSSYEQYF.

The chain couples TRBV29-1 to TRBJ2-7; TRBD2 is a possible D gene (5 bases). Germline V gives CDR1 SQVTM, CDR2 ANQGSEA. Trimming shortened V by 0 bases and J by 4 bases, and 7 bases separated the two germline ends. This CDR3 has 12 amino acids. As DNA, the CDR3 is TGCAGCGTTGAAGAGGGGAGATACGAGCAGTACTTC. This gives the protein CSVEEGRYEQYF.

This clone was counted a single time. This sequence joins TRBV25-1 and TRBJ2-3, with no clear D. CDR1 MGHDK and CDR2 SYGVNS come from the germline V gene. V was trimmed by 1 base and J by 0 bases, leaving 11 bases between them. There are 16 residues in the CDR3. This CDR3 reads CASSESARSSTDTQYF. CDR3 nucleotides: TGTGCCAGCAGTGAATCGGCGCGGTCTAGCACAGATACGCAGTATTTT.

CDR3 sequence reads: CASSPRPQTNTEAFF. The CDR3 nucleotides are TGTGCCAGCAGTCCTCGGCCGCAAACAAACACTGAAGCTTTCTTT. The chain couples TRBV27 to TRBJ1-1; D is ambiguous. V lost 5 bases, J lost 2 bases, and 15 bases lay in between. The CDR3 loop spans 15 amino acids. Germline CDR1 reads MNHEY; CDR2 reads SMNVEV (reference sequence).

The rearrangement joins TRBV18 to TRBJ1-6, with a weak D call TRBD1 (6 bases). CDR3 length: 15 amino acids. CDR1 KGHSH and CDR2 LQKENI come from the germline V gene. V lost 3 bases and J lost 7, with 13 bases in between. CDR3 protein: CASSPSQGLNSPLHF. DNA of the CDR3: TGTGCCAGCTCACCGTCACAGGGTCTGAATTCACCCCTCCACTTT.

This clone was counted between two and nine times. This chain uses TRBV6-1 with TRBJ1-4; D not resolved. CDR1 and CDR2 from the germline V gene are MNHNS and SASEGT. The CDR3 spans 15 residues. The ends were cut back, 7 bases at V and 2 bases at J, with 14 bases in the middle. The CDR3 protein is CASMKAWATNEKLFF. In nucleotides, the CDR3 is TGTGCCAGCATGAAGGCTTGGGCGACTAATGAAAAACTGTTTTTT.

In DNA, the CDR3 is TGTGCCAGCTCACTGACCATCCTCCGGGACAGCTCCTACGAGCAGTACTTC. Translation: CASSLTILRDSSYEQYF. The chain carries TRBV18 and TRBJ2-7, with 7 bases matching TRBD1. Trimming at V came to 4 bases and at J to 0 bases, leaving 12 bases not matched to a gene. The germline gives CDR1 KGHSH, CDR2 LQKENI. CDR3 length: 17 residues.

This clone has just a few counts. The chain combines TRBV14 with TRBJ2-2; D is undetermined. Trimming took off 2 bases at V and 6 bases at J, with 7 bases between the two ends. Per germline, CDR1 SGHDN and CDR2 FVKESK. This CDR3 has 13 residues. The CDR3 sequence is CASSQSVSGELFF. In DNA form, the CDR3 reads TGTGCCAGCAGCCAATCAGTCTCCGGGGAGCTGTTTTTT. The complete variable domain, with remaining parts taken from reference TRBV14 and TRBJ2-2, reads EAGVTQFPSHSVIEKGQTVTLRCDPISGHDNLYWYRRVMGKEIKFLLHFVKESKQDESGMPNNRFLAERTGGTYSTLKVQPAELEDSGVYFCASSQSVSGELFFGEGSRLTVL.

The CDR3 loop reads CASSSGLAGSDTQYF. The DNA for the CDR3 is TGTGCCAGCAGCTCCGGACTAGCGGGTTCAGATACGCAGTATTTT. The J gene is TRBJ2-3, the V gene TRBV7-9; 11 bases are a match to TRBD2. Germline V gene sequence: CDR1 SEHNR, CDR2 FQNEAQ (reference sequence). Trimming took 4 bases from V and 4 from J; bases not matched to a gene: 4. The CDR3 runs to 15 residues. The full variable domain, rest sourced from reference TRBV7-9 and TRBJ2-3, is DTGVSQNPRHKITKRGQNVTFRCDPISEHNRLYWYRQTLGQGPEFLTYFQNEAQLEKSRLLSDRFSAERPKGSFSTLEIQRTEQGDSAMYLCASSSGLAGSDTQYFGPGTRLTVL.

This clone has only a few counts. The rearrangement links TRBV28 to TRBJ1-5, with 8 bases fitting TRBD1. The ends lost 6 bases at V and 4 bases at J; junction bases unmatched: 11. The CDR3 contains 16 residues. Germline loops: CDR1 MDHEN, CDR2 SYDVKM. Written as DNA, the CDR3 is TGTGCCAGCAGCAGACAGGGGACTGGGCGGAATCAGCCCCAGCATTTT. This encodes CASSRQGTGRNQPQHF.

This clone was detected once. The CDR3, as DNA: TGTGCCAGCAGTTTTCCCGGCGGGAAAGAGACCCAGTACTTC. This translates into CASSFPGGKETQYF. V usage is TRBV28 and J usage is TRBJ2-5; TRBD2 might be the D (6 bases). From germline, CDR1 is MDHEN and CDR2 SYDVKM. The CDR3 is 14 residues long. Between the trimmed V and J ends, which lost 3 bases and 3 bases, there was a span of 11 bases.

CDR3 bases: TGTGCCAGTAGTATGCCTGGACTAGCGGGACCCACAGATACGCAGTATTTT. Its protein product is CASSMPGLAGPTDTQYF. The rearrangement links TRBV19 to TRBJ2-3; 12 bases map to TRBD2. CDR1 LNHDA and CDR2 SQIVND come from the germline V gene (reference sequence). This CDR3 comprises 17 residues. Trimming removed 3 bases from V and 2 bases from J; junction bases left unmatched: 6.

The DNA for the CDR3 is TGTGCCAGCAGCTTATGGGGGCGCGATCAGCCCCAGCATTTT. This sequence encodes CASSLWGRDQPQHF. This rearrangement joins TRBV7-6 to TRBJ1-5; D perhaps matches TRBD1 (6 bases). Germline lookup yields CDR1 SGHVS and CDR2 FNYEAQ. Trimming cost V 2 bases and J 5 bases, with 10 bases left between them. The CDR3 runs to 14 residues.

The chain is built from TRBV18 and TRBJ2-5, with no clear D. Trimming left V 0 bases short and J 3 bases short, with 8 bases between. The germline gives CDR1 KGHSH, CDR2 LQKENI. CDR3 length: 14 residues. The CDR3 here is CASSPPGRKETQYF. The CDR3, as DNA: TGTGCCAGCTCACCACCGGGTAGAAAAGAGACCCAGTACTTC. Full variable domain (outside the CDR3, taken from reference TRBV18 and TRBJ2-5): NAGVMQNPRHLVRRRGQEARLRCSPMKGHSHVYWYRQLPEEGLKFMVYLQKENIIDESGMPKERFSAEFPKEGPSILRIQQVVRGDSAAYFCASSPPGRKETQYFGPGTRLLVL.

The rearrangement links TRBV28 to TRBJ2-5, with 8 bases matching TRBD2. V trimming: 5 bases; J trimming: 1 base; junction bases outside the gene matches: 3. The CDR3 length is 14 residues. CDR1 MDHEN and CDR2 SYDVKM come from the germline V gene. This CDR3 reads CASSSGGPQETQYF. CDR3 DNA sequence: TGTGCCAGCAGTAGCGGGGGCCCCCAAGAGACCCAGTACTTC.

J is TRBJ2-3 and V is TRBV5-1; 14 positions agree with TRBD2. J was trimmed by 3 bases and V by 4 bases; bases with no gene match: 7. Germline V gene sequence: CDR1 SGHRS, CDR2 YFSETQ. The CDR3 length is 17 residues. This CDR3 reads CASSPGLAGVGTDTQYF. The CDR3 DNA reads as TGCGCCAGCAGCCCGGGACTAGCGGGAGTTGGGACAGATACGCAGTATTTT.

This chain joins TRBV2 and TRBJ2-7; 8 nucleotides line up with TRBD1. With 11 bases clipped from V and 5 bases from J, the junction kept 2 bases outside the gene matches. Per the germline V gene, CDR1 is SNHLY and CDR2 is FYNNEI. The CDR3 covers 10 residues. The CDR3 reads CASRGHEQYF. The CDR3 DNA follows: TGTGCCTCCAGGGGGCACGAGCAGTACTTC.

The chain links TRBV7-3 to TRBJ2-2, with 8 bases lining up with TRBD1. Germline values: CDR1 SGHTA, CDR2 FQGTGA. CDR3 size: 14 residues. Germline trimming cut 5 bases from V and 7 bases from J; bases unmatched to any gene: 6. The CDR3: CASSRTGFGGELFF. CDR3 bases: TGTGCCAGCAGCCGGACAGGGTTCGGCGGGGAGCTGTTTTTT. Based on the CDR3 plus reference TRBV7-3 and TRBJ2-2, the full variable domain is GAGVSQTPSNKVTEKGKYVELRCDPISGHTALYWYRQSLGQGPEFLIYFQGTGAADDSGLPNDRFFAVRPEGSVSTLKIQRTERGDSAVYLCASSRTGFGGELFFGEGSRLTVL.

This chain joins TRBV4-3 and TRBJ2-7; no firm D call. The germline V and J ends were trimmed by 0 bases and 0 bases, with 15 bases remaining between them. This CDR3 region has 17 residues. Per germline, CDR1 LGHNA and CDR2 YSLEER. The CDR3 DNA reads TGCGCCAGCAGCCAAGATTTTCCAGGTTCGAGCTCCTACGAGCAGTACTTC. It is translated as CASSQDFPGSSSYEQYF.

The chain combines TRBV10-3 with TRBJ1-6, with no clear D. This CDR3 comprises 14 residues. V was clipped by 8 bases and J by 0 bases, with 8 bases between them. In germline, CDR1 is ENHRY, CDR2 SYGVKD. The CDR3 coding sequence is TGTGCCATCTCGCAAAACTCCTATAATTCACCCCTCCACTTT. Its translation: CAISQNSYNSPLHF.

The chain is built from TRBV7-8 and TRBJ1-1, with D uncertain. This CDR3 contains 14 residues. Germline V CDR1 and CDR2: SGHVS, FQNEAQ. Trimming shortened V by 4 bases and J by 4 bases, and 13 bases separated the two germline ends. The CDR3 sequence is CASSSHMWSTEAFF. The CDR3 nucleotides are TGTGCCAGCAGCTCCCATATGTGGAGCACTGAAGCTTTCTTT.

In this sample, this clone turned up once. V usage is TRBV28 and J usage is TRBJ1-2; 10 nucleotides align to TRBD1. The CDR3 spans 14 residues. Losses at the gene ends were 8 bases for V and 8 bases for J; bases not matched to a gene: 11. CDR1 MDHEN and CDR2 SYDVKM come from the germline V gene. The CDR3 nucleotides are TGTGCCAGCCGAACTCCCGGGACAGGGGTCGGCTACACCTTC. Protein: CASRTPGTGVGYTF.

V and J are TRBV6-6 and TRBJ2-7; unclear D gene. Germline V lookup: CDR1 MNHNY, CDR2 SVGAGI (reference sequence). The CDR3 sequence is 13 residues long. Between the trimmed V and J ends, which lost 6 bases and 0 bases, there was a span of 9 bases. Here the CDR3 DNA reads TGTGCCAGCAGCTGGTACAGCTCCTACGAGCAGTACTTC. Translation: CASSWYSSYEQYF.

The V call is TRBV6-1, the J call TRBJ1-5; D not certain. Germline V gives CDR1 MNHNS, CDR2 SASEGT. Trimming pared 1 base from V and 2 bases from J, leaving 9 bases between. The CDR3 extends over 15 amino acids. CDR3 region: CASSEVTQGNQPQHF. The CDR3 DNA sequence: TGTGCCAGCAGTGAAGTAACTCAGGGCAATCAGCCCCAGCATTTT.

CDR3 coding DNA: TGTGCCAGCACCTCGCCTGATGGACCGGGGCCGCAAGAGACCCAGTACTTC. Translated: CASTSPDGPGPQETQYF. The gene calls are TRBV28 and TRBJ2-5; D may match TRBD1 or TRBD2 (5 bases each). V was clipped by 7 bases and J by 2 bases, with 23 bases between them. The CDR3 runs to 17 residues. Germline lookup yields CDR1 MDHEN and CDR2 SYDVKM.